This paragraph covers one T cell receptor (beta chain) sequence. Original handling: Reference gene primers were amplified, and this amplification served to estimate nucleated cell counts. Sequenced by immunoSEQ multiplex PCR; TCRdb stores in-frame clones only, minus some. From that table come the V and J calls and clone size; the DNA was used to work out D and trimming. The profile covers around 230,000 clones, with approximately 90% appearing a single time and more than 3.5% taken by the ten largest. Germline assignment: CDR1 LNHDA and CDR2 SQIVND (reference sequence). CDR3 size: 18 residues. V lost 5 bases to trimming and J lost 0 bases; unmatched junction nucleotides: 6. The data stem from a study of blood T cell repertoires in COVID-19.

The sequenced sample consisted of PBMCs or T cells enriched from blood (not recorded which). J is TRBJ2-1 and V is TRBV19; 14 positions match TRBD2. The TCR was taken from a woman aged 40 to 50 with acute COVID-19. The CDR3 DNA is TGTGCCAGTAGTGGGACTAGCGGGGGCCCGAGCTCCTACAATGAGCAGTTCTTC. Translated: CASSGTSGGPSSYNEQFF.